This entry lists 22 T cell receptor beta chains sequenced from one sample in a study of shared T cell receptors in the human thymus. Data came from immunoSEQ multiplex PCR; TCRdb stores just in-frame clones and leaves some out. This sample yields about 400,000 clones, of which 95% are seen a single time; 0.015% to 0.02% belongs to the top ten. Sequencing was performed on thymocytes. These receptors all come from a human donor.

The V and J genes are TRBV14 and TRBJ2-1; no reliable D call. The CDR3 spans 17 residues. Germline-derived CDR1 and CDR2 are SGHDN and FVKESK. Trimming left V 1 base short and J 8 bases short, with 21 bases between. Written as DNA, the CDR3 is TGTGCCAGCAGCCAAGTGGGGATTGATTCCTTGGATGATGAGCAGTTCTTC. Translated, it gives CASSQVGIDSLDDEQFF.

V is TRBV6-5 and J is TRBJ1-4; 11 nucleotides agree with TRBD1. CDR1 MNHEY and CDR2 SVGAGI come from the germline V gene. The CDR3 consists of 14 residues. With 6 bases clipped from V and 7 bases from J, the junction kept 4 bases outside the gene matches. The CDR3: CASSPGTGGEKLFF. The CDR3 DNA reads as TGTGCCAGCAGCCCCGGGACAGGGGGTGAAAAACTGTTTTTT.

The chain combines TRBV14 with TRBJ2-5; 10 bases are a match to TRBD1. The germline gives CDR1 SGHDN, CDR2 FVKESK. V gave up 3 bases and J gave up 3 bases; unmatched junction bases: 13. The CDR3 has 18 residues. The CDR3 sequence: CASSHPPVTGGFEETQYF. The CDR3 nucleotides are TGTGCCAGCAGCCACCCACCCGTGACAGGGGGCTTTGAAGAGACCCAGTACTTC.

The chain joins TRBV15 to TRBJ1-1; 7 bases match TRBD1. V was pared by 1 base and J by 1 base, with 6 bases of the junction left unmatched. Germline CDR1 reads LNHNV; CDR2 reads YYDKDF (reference sequence). The CDR3 covers 16 residues. Here the CDR3 DNA reads TGTGCCACCAGCAGAGCAACCCGGGACAGGAACACTGAAGCTTTCTTT. Its translation is CATSRATRDRNTEAFF.

With respect to this clone: The sample carries other DNA sequences with the same CDR3. The V call is TRBV27, the J call TRBJ2-1, with D hard to call. Per the germline V gene, CDR1 is MNHEY and CDR2 is SMNVEV (reference sequence). Trimming took 5 bases from V and 5 from J, leaving 7 bases between them. This CDR3 is built from 12 residues. DNA for the CDR3: TGTGCCAGCAGTAGTAAGGACAATGAGCAGTTCTTC. Residues: CASSSKDNEQFF.

This rearrangement joins TRBV19 to TRBJ1-5; D may be TRBD1 (5 bases). Looked up from germline, CDR1 is LNHDA and CDR2 is SQIVND (reference sequence). This CDR3 has 14 amino acids. Trimming removed 7 bases at V and 4 bases at J, with 14 bases between. CDR3 amino acids: CASMTDARNQPQHF. The CDR3 DNA follows: TGTGCCAGTATGACAGATGCGAGGAATCAGCCCCAGCATTTT. The whole variable domain, filled in from reference TRBV19 and TRBJ1-5, reads DGGITQSPKYLFRKEGQNVTLSCEQNLNHDAMYWYRQDPGQGLRLIYYSQIVNDFQKGDIAEGYSVSREKKESFPLTVTSAQKNPTAFYLCASMTDARNQPQHFGDGTRLSIL.

V and J are TRBV7-2 and TRBJ2-3, with D tentatively TRBD2 (7 bases). Germline V gene sequence: CDR1 SGHTA, CDR2 FQGNSA. V was cut by 1 base and J by 1 base, with 18 bases left in between. The length of the CDR3 is 18 residues. CDR3 in amino acids: CASSLEGGRRRRTDTQYF. The CDR3 DNA sequence: TGTGCCAGCAGCTTAGAGGGGGGGCGGAGAAGGCGCACAGATACGCAGTATTTT. The full variable domain, its missing parts supplied by reference TRBV7-2 and TRBJ2-3, is GAGVSQSPSNKVTEKGKDVELRCDPISGHTALYWYRQSLGQGLEFLIYFQGNSAPDKSGLPSDRFSAERTGGSVSTLTIQRTQQEDSAVYLCASSLEGGRRRRTDTQYFGPGTRLTVL.

Concerning this clone: Sequence at one end of the junction differs from germline and may be a read error. This chain links TRBV11-3 with TRBJ2-1, with D maybe TRBD2 (6 bases). From germline, CDR1 is SGHNT and CDR2 YENEEA. CDR3 length equals 13 residues. This chain's CDR3 is CASSLEEGNEQFF. Written as DNA, the CDR3 is TGTGCCAGCAGCCTAGAGGAGGGCAATGAGCAGTTCTTC.

This chain joins TRBV6-4 and TRBJ2-6; D not resolved. This CDR3 spans 16 amino acids. From germline, CDR1 is MRHNA and CDR2 SNTAGT. The V end was cut by 5 bases, the J end by 0 bases, with 11 bases between. The CDR3 DNA reads TGTGCCAGCAGTTTTGACGGACCCTCTGGGGCCAACGTCCTGACTTTC. Its translation: CASSFDGPSGANVLTF.

V and J are TRBV30 and TRBJ2-1; D may match TRBD1 or TRBD2 (5 bases each). Trimming shortened V by 2 bases and J by 14 bases, and 22 bases separated the two germline ends. The CDR3 extends over 14 amino acids. From germline, CDR1 is GTSNPN and CDR2 SVGIG (reference sequence). The CDR3 DNA sequence: TGTGCCTGGAGTAGGGGTCTAGCCTTCGCCAAAAAGTTCTTC. Residues: CAWSRGLAFAKKFF.

The CDR3 DNA follows: TGTGCCAGCACCCTCGGACAGGCTAGCACAGATACGCAGTATTTT. Protein product: CASTLGQASTDTQYF. The rearrangement joins TRBV5-4 to TRBJ2-3, with 7 bases fitting TRBD1. Trimming cost V 6 bases and J 0 bases; bases outside gene matches: 7. The CDR3 is 15 amino acids. Per the germline V gene, CDR1 is SGHNT and CDR2 is YYREEE (reference sequence).

V and J are TRBV5-4 and TRBJ2-7; TRBD2 aligns across 11 bases. J was trimmed by 1 base and V by 4 bases; bases with no gene match: 16. Germline-derived CDR1 and CDR2 are SGHNT and YYREEE (reference sequence). CDR3 length: 19 amino acids. For the CDR3, the DNA is TGTGCCAGCAGCCGTCGAGGGGATAGCGGGAGGGTCTGGTCCTACGAGCAGTACTTC. Translation gives CASSRRGDSGRVWSYEQYF. Based on the CDR3 plus reference TRBV5-4 and TRBJ2-7, the full variable domain is ETGVTQSPTHLIKTRGQQVTLRCSSQSGHNTVSWYQQALGQGPQFIFQYYREEENGRGNFPPRFSGLQFPNYSSELNVNALELDDSALYLCASSRRGDSGRVWSYEQYFGPGTRLTVT.

The chain uses TRBV4-1 and TRBJ2-3; tentative D call: TRBD1 (6 bases). This CDR3 is 14 amino acids long. Germline V lookup: CDR1 MGHRA, CDR2 YSYEKL. V gave up 1 base and J gave up 4 bases, with 9 bases separating them. Here the CDR3 DNA reads TGCGCCAGCAGCCAAGTGAAGGGGGCAGATACGCAGTATTTT. It translates to CASSQVKGADTQYF.

The chain joins TRBV4-2 to TRBJ1-1; tentatively, D is TRBD1 (5 bases). Germline V CDR1 and CDR2: LGHNA, YNFKEQ. The length of the CDR3 is 16 residues. V lost 1 base and J 0 bases, leaving 12 bases between the germline ends. The CDR3 region has the DNA TGTGCCAGCAGCCAAGCAGGGAACCTGTTGAACACTGAAGCTTTCTTT. The encoded protein is CASSQAGNLLNTEAFF.

This chain links TRBV9 with TRBJ1-1, with TRBD1 as a possible D gene (5 bases). Germline CDR1 and CDR2: SGDLS and YYNGEE. The CDR3 totals 15 residues. V lost 0 bases and J lost 4, with 13 bases in between. CDR3 bases: TGTGCCAGCAGCGTAGGAAAGGGTGGGACCACTGAAGCTTTCTTT. As protein: CASSVGKGGTTEAFF.

This clone was detected a few times. V usage is TRBV19 and J usage is TRBJ2-1; 9 bases are a match to TRBD1. Trimming at V came to 1 base and at J to 5 bases, leaving 6 bases not matched to a gene. This CDR3 has 16 residues. Germline CDR1 LNHDA, CDR2 SQIVND (reference sequence). CDR3: CASSIATDRGHNEQFF. CDR3 coding DNA: TGTGCCAGTAGTATAGCCACGGACAGGGGACACAATGAGCAGTTCTTC.

The genes are TRBV27 and TRBJ2-3; 10 nucleotides align to TRBD1. V shed 5 bases and J 4 bases; nucleotides not matched to a gene: 9. The CDR3 loop spans 16 amino acids. Germline CDR1 is MNHEY and CDR2 is SMNVEV (reference sequence). The CDR3 nucleotides are TGTGCCAGCAGTCACGACAGGGGGCGAGGTCCAGATACGCAGTATTTT. Translated, it gives CASSHDRGRGPDTQYF.

The CDR3 DNA reads as TGTGCCAGCAGTTTATCCCGAATGTTTTCTAGCAATCAGCCCCAGCATTTT. Protein sequence: CASSLSRMFSSNQPQHF. The chain links TRBV27 to TRBJ1-5; D is undetermined. The CDR3 length is 17 residues. The V and J ends lost 0 bases and 0 bases respectively, with 12 bases between them. Germline-derived CDR1 and CDR2 are MNHEY and SMNVEV (reference sequence).

V usage is TRBV28 and J usage is TRBJ2-1; 7 bases line up with TRBD2. Germline lookup yields CDR1 MDHEN and CDR2 SYDVKM. The CDR3 extends over 13 amino acids. V lost 6 bases, J lost 9 bases, and 8 bases stayed unmatched. The CDR3: CASSPTSYGEQFF. DNA for the CDR3: TGTGCCAGCAGCCCGACTAGCTACGGTGAGCAGTTCTTC.

V usage is TRBV7-2 and J usage is TRBJ2-7; 9 positions match TRBD2. J gave up 2 bases and V 5 bases, and 7 bases lay outside the gene matches. The CDR3 totals 15 residues. Germline CDR1 and CDR2: SGHTA and FQGNSA. The CDR3 DNA sequence: TGTGCCAGCAGCCCCAGCGGGAGGCCTACCTACGAGCAGTACTTC. Amino acids: CASSPSGRPTYEQYF.

This clone was seen a single time. V gene TRBV28 combines with J gene TRBJ2-1, with D perhaps matching TRBD2 (5 bases). CDR3 length: 15 amino acids. V dropped 5 bases and J dropped 4 bases, with 15 bases sitting between them. Germline CDR1 and CDR2: MDHEN and SYDVKM. CDR3 coding DNA: TGTGCCAGCAGTCCCATCGGAGGTCTTTACAATGAGCAGTTCTTC. It is translated as CASSPIGGLYNEQFF.

The genes are TRBV10-1 and TRBJ2-7; 9 bases map to TRBD1. The junction had 2 bases not matched to a gene; V was cut back by 2 bases and J by 9 bases. The CDR3 has 12 residues. Germline V gene sequence: CDR1 WNHNN, CDR2 SYGVQD (reference sequence). As DNA, the CDR3 is TGCGCCAGCAGTGAGGGACAGGGGCTGCAGTACTTC. The encoded protein is CASSEGQGLQYF.